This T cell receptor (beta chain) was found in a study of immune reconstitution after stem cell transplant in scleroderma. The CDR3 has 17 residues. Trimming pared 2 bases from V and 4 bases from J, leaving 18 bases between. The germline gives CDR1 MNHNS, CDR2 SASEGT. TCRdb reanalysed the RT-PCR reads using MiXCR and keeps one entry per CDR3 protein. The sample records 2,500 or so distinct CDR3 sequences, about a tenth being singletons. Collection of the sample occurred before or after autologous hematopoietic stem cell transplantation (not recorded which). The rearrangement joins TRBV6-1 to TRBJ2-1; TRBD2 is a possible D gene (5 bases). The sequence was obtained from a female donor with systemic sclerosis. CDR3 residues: CASSESLELGSYNEQFF. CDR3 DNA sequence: TGTGCCAGCAGTGAATCCCTCGAGCTGGGGAGTTACAATGAGCAGTTCTTC.